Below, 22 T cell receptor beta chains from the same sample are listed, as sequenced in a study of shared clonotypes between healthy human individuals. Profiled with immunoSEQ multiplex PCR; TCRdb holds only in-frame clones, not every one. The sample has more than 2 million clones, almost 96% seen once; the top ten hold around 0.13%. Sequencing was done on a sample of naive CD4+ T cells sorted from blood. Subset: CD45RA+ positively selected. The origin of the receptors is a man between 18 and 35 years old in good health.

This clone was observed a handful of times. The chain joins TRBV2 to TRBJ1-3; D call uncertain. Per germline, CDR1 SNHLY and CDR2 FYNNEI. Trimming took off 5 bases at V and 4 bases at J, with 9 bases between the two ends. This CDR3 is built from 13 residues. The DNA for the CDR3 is TGTGCCAGCAGTCGGTCCTCCGGAAACACCATATATTTT. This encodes CASSRSSGNTIYF.

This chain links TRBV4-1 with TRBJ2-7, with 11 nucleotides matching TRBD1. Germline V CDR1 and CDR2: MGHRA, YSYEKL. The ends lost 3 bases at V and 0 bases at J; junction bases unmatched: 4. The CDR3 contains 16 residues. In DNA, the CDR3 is TGCGCCAGCAGCCACCGCGGGACAGGGGGCTCCTACGAGCAGTACTTC. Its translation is CASSHRGTGGSYEQYF.

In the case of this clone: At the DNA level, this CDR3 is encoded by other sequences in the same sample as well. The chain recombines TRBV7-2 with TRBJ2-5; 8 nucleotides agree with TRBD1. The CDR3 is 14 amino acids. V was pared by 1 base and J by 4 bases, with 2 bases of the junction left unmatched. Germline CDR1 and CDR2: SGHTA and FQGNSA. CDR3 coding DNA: TGTGCCAGCAGCTTAGGAGGACAGGGAGAGACCCAGTACTTC. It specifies CASSLGGQGETQYF.

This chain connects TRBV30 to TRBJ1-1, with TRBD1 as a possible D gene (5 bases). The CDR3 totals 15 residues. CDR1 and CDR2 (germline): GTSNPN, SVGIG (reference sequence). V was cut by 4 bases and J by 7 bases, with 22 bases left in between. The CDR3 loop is CAWTTFGSGRNEAFF. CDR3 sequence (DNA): TGTGCCTGGACAACGTTTGGCTCAGGGAGGAATGAAGCTTTCTTT.

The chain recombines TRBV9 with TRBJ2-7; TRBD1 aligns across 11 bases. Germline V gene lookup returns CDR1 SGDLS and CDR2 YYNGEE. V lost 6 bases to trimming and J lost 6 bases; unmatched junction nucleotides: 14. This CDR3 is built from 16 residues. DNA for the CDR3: TGTGCCAGCACCCCAACCGGGACAGGGGGGGTGAGCGAGCAGTACTTC. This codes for CASTPTGTGGVSEQYF.

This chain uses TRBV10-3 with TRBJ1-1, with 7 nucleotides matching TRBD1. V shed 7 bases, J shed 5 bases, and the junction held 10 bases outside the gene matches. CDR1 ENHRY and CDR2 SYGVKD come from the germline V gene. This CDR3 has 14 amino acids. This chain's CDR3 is CAITPDRFGTEAFF. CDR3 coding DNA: TGTGCCATCACTCCGGACAGGTTTGGAACTGAAGCTTTCTTT.

The CDR3 region has the DNA TGTGCCTGGAAGACAGGGGGAAATGGCTACACCTTC. This sequence encodes CAWKTGGNGYTF. The V gene is TRBV30, the J gene TRBJ1-2, with 9 bases matching TRBD1. Trimming removed 4 bases from V and 6 bases from J; junction bases left unmatched: 3. The CDR3 runs to 12 residues. The germline V gene encodes CDR1 GTSNPN and CDR2 SVGIG (reference sequence).

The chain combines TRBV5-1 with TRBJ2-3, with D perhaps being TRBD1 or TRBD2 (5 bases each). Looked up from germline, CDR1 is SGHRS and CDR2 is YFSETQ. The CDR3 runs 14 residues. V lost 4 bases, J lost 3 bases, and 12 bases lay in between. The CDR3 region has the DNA TGCGCCAGCAGCGACAGAGGGCCTACAGATACGCAGTATTTT. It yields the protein CASSDRGPTDTQYF.

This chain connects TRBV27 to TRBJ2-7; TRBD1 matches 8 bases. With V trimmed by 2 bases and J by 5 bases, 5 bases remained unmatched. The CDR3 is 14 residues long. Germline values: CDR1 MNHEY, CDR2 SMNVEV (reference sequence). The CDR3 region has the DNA TGTGCCAGCAGTTTACCGGACAGGGTCCACGAGCAGTACTTC. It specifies CASSLPDRVHEQYF.

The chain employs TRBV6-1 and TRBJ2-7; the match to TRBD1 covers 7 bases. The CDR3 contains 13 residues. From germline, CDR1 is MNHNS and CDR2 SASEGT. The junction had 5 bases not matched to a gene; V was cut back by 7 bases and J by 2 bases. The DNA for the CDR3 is TGTGCCAGCACCACAGGGGTCCCCTACGAGCAGTACTTC. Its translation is CASTTGVPYEQYF.

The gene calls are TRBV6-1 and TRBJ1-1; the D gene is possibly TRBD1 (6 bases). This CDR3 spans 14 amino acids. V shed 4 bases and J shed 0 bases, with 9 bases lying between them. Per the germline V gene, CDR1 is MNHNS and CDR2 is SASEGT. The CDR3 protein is CASSVDRMNTEAFF. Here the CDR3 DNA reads TGTGCCAGCAGTGTGGACAGAATGAACACTGAAGCTTTCTTT.

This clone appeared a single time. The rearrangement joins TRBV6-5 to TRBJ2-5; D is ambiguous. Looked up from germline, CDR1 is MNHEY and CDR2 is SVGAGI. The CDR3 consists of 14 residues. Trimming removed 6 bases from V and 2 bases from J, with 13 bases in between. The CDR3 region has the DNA TGTGCCAGCAGGATTCTAGGCCAGCAAGAGACCCAGTACTTC. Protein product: CASRILGQQETQYF.

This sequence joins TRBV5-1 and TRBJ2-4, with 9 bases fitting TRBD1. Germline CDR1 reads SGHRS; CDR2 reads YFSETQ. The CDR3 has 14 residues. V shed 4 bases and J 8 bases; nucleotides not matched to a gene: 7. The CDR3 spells CASSMGQGKDIQYF. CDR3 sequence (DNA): TGCGCCAGCAGCATGGGACAGGGTAAAGACATTCAGTACTTC. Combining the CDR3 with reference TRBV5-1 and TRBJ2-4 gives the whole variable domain KAGVTQTPRYLIKTRGQQVTLSCSPISGHRSVSWYQQTPGQGLQFLFEYFSETQRNKGNFPGRFSGRQFSNSRSEMNVSTLELGDSALYLCASSMGQGKDIQYFGAGTRLSVL.

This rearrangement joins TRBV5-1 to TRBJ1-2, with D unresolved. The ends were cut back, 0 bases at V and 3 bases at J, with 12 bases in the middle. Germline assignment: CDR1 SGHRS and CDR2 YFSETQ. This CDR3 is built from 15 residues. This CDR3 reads CASSLEPRTDYGYTF. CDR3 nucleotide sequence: TGCGCCAGCAGCTTGGAACCAAGAACGGACTATGGCTACACCTTC.

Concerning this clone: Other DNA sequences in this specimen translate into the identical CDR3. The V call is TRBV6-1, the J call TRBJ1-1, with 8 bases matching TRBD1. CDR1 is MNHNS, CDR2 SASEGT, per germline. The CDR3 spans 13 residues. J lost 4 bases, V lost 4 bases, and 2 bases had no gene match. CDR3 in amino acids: CASSATGGTEAFF. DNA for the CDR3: TGTGCCAGCAGTGCTACAGGGGGCACTGAAGCTTTCTTT.

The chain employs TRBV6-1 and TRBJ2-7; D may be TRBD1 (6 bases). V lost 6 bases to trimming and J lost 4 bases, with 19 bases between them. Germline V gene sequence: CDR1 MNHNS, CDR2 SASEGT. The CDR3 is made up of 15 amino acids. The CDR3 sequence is CASSHLGAGEYEQYF. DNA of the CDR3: TGTGCCAGCAGCCATCTTGGGGCAGGGGAGTACGAGCAGTACTTC.

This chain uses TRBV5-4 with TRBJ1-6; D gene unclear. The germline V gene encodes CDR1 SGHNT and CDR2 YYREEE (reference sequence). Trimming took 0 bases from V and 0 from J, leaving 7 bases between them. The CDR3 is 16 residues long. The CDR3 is CASSLAHSSYNSPLHF. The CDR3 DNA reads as TGTGCCAGCAGCTTGGCGCATTCCTCCTATAATTCACCCCTCCACTTT.

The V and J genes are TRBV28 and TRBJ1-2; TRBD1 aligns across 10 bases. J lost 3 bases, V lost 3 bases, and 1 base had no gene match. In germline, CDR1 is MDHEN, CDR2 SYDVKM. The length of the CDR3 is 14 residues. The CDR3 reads CASSLDRGDYGYTF. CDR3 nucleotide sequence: TGTGCCAGCAGTTTGGACAGGGGGGACTATGGCTACACCTTC.

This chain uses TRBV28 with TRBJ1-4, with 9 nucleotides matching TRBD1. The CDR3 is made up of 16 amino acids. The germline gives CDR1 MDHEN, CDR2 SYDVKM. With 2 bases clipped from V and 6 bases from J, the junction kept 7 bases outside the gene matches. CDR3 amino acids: CASSLNPGTGHEKLFF. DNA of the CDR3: TGTGCCAGCAGTTTAAACCCCGGGACAGGGCATGAAAAACTGTTTTTT.

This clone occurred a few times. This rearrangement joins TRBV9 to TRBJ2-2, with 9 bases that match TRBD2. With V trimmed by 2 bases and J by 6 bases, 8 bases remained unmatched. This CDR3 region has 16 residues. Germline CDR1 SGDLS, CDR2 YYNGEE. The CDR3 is CASSVVGTSSSGELFF. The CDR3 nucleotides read TGTGCCAGCAGCGTCGTCGGGACTAGCTCGTCCGGGGAGCTGTTTTTT.

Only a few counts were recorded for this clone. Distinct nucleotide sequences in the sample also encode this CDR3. The CDR3 DNA reads as TGCGCCAGCAGCTTGGGACAGGGGAGTGAAAAACTGTTTTTT. Its protein is CASSLGQGSEKLFF. This chain joins TRBV5-1 and TRBJ1-4; TRBD1 matches 8 bases. The length of the CDR3 is 14 residues. Germline assignment: CDR1 SGHRS and CDR2 YFSETQ. The V and J ends lost 0 bases and 7 bases, in that order; junction bases with no gene match: 2.

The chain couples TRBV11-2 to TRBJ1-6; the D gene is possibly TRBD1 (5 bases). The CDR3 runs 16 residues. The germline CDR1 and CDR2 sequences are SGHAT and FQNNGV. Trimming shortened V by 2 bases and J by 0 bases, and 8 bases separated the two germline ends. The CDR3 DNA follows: TGTGCCAGCAGCTTAAACAGGCGCTCCTATAATTCACCCCTCCACTTT. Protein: CASSLNRRSYNSPLHF.